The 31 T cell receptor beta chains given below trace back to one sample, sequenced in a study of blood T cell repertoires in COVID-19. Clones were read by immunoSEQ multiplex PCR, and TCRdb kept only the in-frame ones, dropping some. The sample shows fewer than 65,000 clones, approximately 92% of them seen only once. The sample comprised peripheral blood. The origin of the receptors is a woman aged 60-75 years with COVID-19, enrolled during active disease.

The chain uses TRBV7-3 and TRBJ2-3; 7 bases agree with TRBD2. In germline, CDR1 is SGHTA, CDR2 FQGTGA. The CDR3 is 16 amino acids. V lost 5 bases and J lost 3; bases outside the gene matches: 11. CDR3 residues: CASSPRASGSTDTQYF. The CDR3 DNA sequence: TGTGCCAGCAGCCCGAGGGCTAGCGGTTCTACAGATACGCAGTATTTT.

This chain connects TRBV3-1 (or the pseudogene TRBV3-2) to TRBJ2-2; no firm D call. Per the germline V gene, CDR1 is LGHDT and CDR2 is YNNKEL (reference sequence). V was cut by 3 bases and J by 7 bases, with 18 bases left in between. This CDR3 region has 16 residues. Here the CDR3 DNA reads TGTGCCAGCAGCCATCACCGCCGAAAAGTGAGCGGGGAGCTGTTTTTT. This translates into CASSHHRRKVSGELFF.

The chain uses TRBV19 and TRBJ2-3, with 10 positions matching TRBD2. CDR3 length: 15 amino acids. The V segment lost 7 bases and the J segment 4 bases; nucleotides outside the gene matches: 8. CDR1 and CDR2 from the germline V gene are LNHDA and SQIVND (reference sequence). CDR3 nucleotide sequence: TGTGCCAGTACGAGAAGCGGGAGGGCGGCAGATACGCAGTATTTT. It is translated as CASTRSGRAADTQYF.

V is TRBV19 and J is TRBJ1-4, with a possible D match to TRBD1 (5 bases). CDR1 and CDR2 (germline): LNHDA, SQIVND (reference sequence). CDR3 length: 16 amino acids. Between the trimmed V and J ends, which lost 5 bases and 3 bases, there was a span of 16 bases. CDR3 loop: CASSPQTTDSNEKLFF. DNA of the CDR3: TGTGCCAGTAGTCCCCAAACGACAGATTCTAATGAAAAACTGTTTTTT.

CDR3 DNA sequence: TGCGCCAGCACTAGGGGGATAAGCGTTGACACTGAAGCTTTCTTT. Its translation is CASTRGISVDTEAFF. The rearrangement uses TRBV5-1 and TRBJ1-1, with TRBD1 as a possible D gene (6 bases). The CDR3 extends over 15 amino acids. The V and J ends lost 6 bases and 3 bases respectively, with 18 bases between them. CDR1 and CDR2 from the germline V gene are SGHRS and YFSETQ.

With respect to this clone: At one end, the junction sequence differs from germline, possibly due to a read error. The DNA for the CDR3 is TGTGCCAGCAGCATAGCCCCCGGGACATACTACGAGCAGTACTTC. This gives the protein CASSIAPGTYYEQYF. V gene TRBV7-2 combines with J gene TRBJ2-7; TRBD1 might be the D (6 bases). The length of the CDR3 is 15 residues. In germline, CDR1 is SGHTA, CDR2 FQGNSA.

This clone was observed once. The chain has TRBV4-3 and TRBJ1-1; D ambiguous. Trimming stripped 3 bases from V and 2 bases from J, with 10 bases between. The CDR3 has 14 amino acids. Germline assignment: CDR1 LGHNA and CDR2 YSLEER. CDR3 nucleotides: TGCGCCAGCAGCCATGCCACAGTCAACACTGAAGCTTTCTTT. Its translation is CASSHATVNTEAFF.

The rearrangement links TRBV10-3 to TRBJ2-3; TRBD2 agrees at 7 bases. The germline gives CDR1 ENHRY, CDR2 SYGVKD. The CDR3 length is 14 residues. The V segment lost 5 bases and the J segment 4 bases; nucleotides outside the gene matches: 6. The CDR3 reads CAISPGLVPDTQYF. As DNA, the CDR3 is TGTGCCATCAGTCCCGGACTAGTACCAGATACGCAGTATTTT.

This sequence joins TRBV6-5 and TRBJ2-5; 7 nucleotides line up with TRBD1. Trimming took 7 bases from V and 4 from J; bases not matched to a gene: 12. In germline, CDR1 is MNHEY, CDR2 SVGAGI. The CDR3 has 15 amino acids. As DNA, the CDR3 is TGTGCCAGCACCCTACAGGGGAGAATTGGAGAGACCCAGTACTTC. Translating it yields CASTLQGRIGETQYF.

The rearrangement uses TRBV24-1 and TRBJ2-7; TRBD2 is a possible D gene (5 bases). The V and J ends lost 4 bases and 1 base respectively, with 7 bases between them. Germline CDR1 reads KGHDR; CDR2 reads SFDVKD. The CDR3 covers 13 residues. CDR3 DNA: TGTGCCACCAGTGACCCGGGGTCCTACGAGCAGTACTTC. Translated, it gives CATSDPGSYEQYF.

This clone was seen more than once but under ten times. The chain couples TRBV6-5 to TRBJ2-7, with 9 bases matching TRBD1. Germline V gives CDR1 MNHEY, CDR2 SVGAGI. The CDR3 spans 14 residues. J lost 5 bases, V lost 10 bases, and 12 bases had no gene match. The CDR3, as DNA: TGTGCCATCCGACCCGGGACAGGGTCCAACGAGCAGTACTTC. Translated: CAIRPGTGSNEQYF.

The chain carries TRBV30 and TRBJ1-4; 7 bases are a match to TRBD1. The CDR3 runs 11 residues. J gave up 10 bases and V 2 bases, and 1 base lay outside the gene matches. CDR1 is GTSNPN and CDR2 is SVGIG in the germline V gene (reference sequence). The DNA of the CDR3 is TGTGCCTGGAGTTCAGGGGGAAAACTGTTTTTT. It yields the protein CAWSSGGKLFF.

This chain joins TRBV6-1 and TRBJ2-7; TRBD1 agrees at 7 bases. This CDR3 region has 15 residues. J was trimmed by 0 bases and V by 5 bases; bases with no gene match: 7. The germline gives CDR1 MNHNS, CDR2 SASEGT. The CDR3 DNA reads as TGTGCCAGCAGTAGACAGGGCGTTAGCTCCTACGAGCAGTACTTC. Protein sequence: CASSRQGVSSYEQYF.

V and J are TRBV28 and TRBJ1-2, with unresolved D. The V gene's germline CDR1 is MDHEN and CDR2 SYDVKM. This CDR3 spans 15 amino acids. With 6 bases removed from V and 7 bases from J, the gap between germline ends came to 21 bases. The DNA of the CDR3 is TGTGCCAGCAGCCCTCTGTCCGGGGTCAGTGGTGGCTACACCTTC. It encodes CASSPLSGVSGGYTF.

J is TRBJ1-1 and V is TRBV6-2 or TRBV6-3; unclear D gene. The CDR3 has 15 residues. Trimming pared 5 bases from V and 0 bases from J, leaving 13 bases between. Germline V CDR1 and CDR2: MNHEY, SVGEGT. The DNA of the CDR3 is TGTGCCAGCAGTCCCTTGGGCAGCCTGAACACTGAAGCTTTCTTT. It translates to CASSPLGSLNTEAFF.

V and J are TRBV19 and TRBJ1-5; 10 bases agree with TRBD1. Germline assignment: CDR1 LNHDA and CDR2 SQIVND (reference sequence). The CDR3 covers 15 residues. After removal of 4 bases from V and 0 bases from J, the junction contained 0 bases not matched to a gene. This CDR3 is CASSRQGASNQPQHF. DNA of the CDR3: TGTGCCAGTAGTAGACAGGGGGCTAGCAATCAGCCCCAGCATTTT.

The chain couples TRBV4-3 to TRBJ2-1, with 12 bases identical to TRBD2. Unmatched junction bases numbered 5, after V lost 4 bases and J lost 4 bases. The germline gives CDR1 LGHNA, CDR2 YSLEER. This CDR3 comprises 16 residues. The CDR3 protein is CASSLLAGGTYNEQFF. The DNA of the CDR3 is TGCGCCAGCAGCCTTCTAGCGGGAGGGACATACAATGAGCAGTTCTTC.

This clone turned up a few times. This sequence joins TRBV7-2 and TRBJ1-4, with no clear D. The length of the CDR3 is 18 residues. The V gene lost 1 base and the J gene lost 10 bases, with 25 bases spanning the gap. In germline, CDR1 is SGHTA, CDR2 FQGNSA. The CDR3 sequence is CASSLGMGGRSSGGKLFF. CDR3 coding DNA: TGTGCCAGCAGCTTAGGAATGGGCGGTAGGTCCTCCGGAGGAAAACTGTTTTTT.

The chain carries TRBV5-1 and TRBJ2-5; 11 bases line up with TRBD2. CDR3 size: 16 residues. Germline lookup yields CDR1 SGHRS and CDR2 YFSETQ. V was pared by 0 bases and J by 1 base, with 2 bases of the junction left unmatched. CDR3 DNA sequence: TGCGCCAGCAGCTTGGTAACTAGCGGGAGCCAAGAGACCCAGTACTTC. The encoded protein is CASSLVTSGSQETQYF.

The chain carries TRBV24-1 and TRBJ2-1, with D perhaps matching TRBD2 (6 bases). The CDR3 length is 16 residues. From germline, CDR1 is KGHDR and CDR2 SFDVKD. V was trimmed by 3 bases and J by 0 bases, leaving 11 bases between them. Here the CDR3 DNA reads TGTGCCACCAGTGATCGGGACTCTAGCTCCTACAATGAGCAGTTCTTC. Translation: CATSDRDSSSYNEQFF.

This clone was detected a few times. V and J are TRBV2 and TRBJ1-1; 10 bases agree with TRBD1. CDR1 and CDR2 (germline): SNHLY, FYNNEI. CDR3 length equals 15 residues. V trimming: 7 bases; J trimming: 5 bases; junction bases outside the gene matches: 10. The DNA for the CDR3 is TGTGCCAGCACCAACGTCCGGGACAGGGGAACTGAAGCTTTCTTT. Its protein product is CASTNVRDRGTEAFF.

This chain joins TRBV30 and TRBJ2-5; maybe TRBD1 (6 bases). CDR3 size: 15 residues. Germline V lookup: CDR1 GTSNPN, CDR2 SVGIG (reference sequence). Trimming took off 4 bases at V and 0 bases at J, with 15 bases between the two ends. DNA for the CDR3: TGTGCCTGGATGGGATCACAGGGTTACCAAGAGACCCAGTACTTC. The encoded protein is CAWMGSQGYQETQYF.

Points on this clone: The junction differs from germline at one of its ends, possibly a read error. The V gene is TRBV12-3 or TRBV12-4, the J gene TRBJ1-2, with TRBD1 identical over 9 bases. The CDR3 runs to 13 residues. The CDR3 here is CAGSFTGGHGYTF. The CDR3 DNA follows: TGTGCCGGCAGTTTTACAGGGGGCCATGGCTACACCTTC.

The CDR3 sequence: CASWAGAEAFF. CDR3 DNA: TGTGCCAGTTGGGCGGGAGCTGAAGCTTTCTTT. The chain is built from TRBV12-3 or TRBV12-4 and TRBJ1-1; D gene uncertain. Trimming left V 9 bases short and J 6 bases short, with 11 bases between. This CDR3 has 11 residues.

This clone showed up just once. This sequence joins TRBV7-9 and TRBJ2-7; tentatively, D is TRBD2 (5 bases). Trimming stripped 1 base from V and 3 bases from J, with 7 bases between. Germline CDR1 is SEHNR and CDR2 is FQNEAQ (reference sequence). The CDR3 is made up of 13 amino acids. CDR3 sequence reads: CASSLGENYEQYF. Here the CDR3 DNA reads TGTGCCAGCAGCTTAGGGGAGAACTACGAGCAGTACTTC. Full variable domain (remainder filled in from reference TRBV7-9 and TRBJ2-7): DTGVSQNPRHKITKRGQNVTFRCDPISEHNRLYWYRQTLGQGPEFLTYFQNEAQLEKSRLLSDRFSAERPKGSFSTLEIQRTEQGDSAMYLCASSLGENYEQYFGPGTRLTVT.

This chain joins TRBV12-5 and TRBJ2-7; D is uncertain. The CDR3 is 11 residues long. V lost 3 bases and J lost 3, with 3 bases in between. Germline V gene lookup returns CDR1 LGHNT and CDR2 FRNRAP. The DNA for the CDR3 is TGTGCTAGTGGTTTCAGCTACGAGCAGTACTTC. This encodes CASGFSYEQYF. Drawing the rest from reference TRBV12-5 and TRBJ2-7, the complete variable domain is DARVTQTPRHKVTEMGQEVTMRCQPILGHNTVFWYRQTMMQGLELLAYFRNRAPLDDSGMPKDRFSAEMPDATLATLKIQPSEPRDSAVYFCASGFSYEQYFGPGTRLTVT.

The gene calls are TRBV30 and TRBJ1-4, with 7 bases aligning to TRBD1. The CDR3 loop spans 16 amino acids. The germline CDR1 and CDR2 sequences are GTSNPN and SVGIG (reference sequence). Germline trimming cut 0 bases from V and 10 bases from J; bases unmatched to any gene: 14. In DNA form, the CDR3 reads TGTGCCTGGAGTGTTAACAGGGACAGTGAAATTGGAAAACTGTTTTTT. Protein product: CAWSVNRDSEIGKLFF.

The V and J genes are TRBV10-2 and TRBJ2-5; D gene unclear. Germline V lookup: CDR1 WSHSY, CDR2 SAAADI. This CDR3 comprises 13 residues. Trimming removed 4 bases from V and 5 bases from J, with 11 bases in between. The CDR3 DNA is TGCGCCAGCAGTGGTAGCCGGCGGGAGACCCAGTACTTC. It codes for CASSGSRRETQYF.

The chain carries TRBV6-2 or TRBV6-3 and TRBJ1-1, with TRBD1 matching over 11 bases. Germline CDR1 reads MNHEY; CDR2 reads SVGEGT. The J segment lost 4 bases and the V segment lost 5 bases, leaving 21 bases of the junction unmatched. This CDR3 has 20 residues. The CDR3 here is CASSVGGVMDRGRLGTEAFF. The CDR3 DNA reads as TGTGCCAGCAGTGTGGGGGGAGTAATGGACAGGGGGCGACTGGGCACTGAAGCTTTCTTT.

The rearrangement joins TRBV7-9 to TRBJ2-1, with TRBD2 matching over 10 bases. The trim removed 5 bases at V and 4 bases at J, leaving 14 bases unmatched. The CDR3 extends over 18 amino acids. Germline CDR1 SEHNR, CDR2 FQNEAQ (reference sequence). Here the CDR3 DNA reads TGTGCCAGCAGCCGCGGACGGACTAGCGGCCGATCGTACAATGAGCAGTTCTTC. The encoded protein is CASSRGRTSGRSYNEQFF.

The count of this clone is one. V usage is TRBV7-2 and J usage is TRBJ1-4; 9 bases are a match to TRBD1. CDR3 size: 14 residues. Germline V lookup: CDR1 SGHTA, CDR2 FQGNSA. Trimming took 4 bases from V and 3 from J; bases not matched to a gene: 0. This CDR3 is CASSWDRANEKLFF. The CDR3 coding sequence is TGTGCCAGCAGCTGGGACAGGGCTAATGAAAAACTGTTTTTT.